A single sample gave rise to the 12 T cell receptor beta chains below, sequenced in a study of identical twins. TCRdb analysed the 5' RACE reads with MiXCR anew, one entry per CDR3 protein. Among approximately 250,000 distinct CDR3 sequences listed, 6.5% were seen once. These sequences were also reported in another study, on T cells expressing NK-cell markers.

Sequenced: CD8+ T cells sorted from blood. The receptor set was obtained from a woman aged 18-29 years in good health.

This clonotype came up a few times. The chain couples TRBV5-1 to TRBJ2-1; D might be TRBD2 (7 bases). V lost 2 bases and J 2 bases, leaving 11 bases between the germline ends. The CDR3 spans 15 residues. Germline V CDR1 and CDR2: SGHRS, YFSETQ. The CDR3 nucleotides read TGCGCCAGCAGCTTCGGCGGGGGCCCCTACAATGAGCAGTTCTTC. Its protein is CASSFGGGPYNEQFF.

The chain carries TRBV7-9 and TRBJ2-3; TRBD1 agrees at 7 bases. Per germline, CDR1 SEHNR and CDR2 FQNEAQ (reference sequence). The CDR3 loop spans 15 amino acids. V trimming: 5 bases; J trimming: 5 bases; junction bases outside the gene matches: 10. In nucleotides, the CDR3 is TGTGCCAGCAGCCACCCAGGGGGAGAGGGAGATACGCAGTATTTT. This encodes CASSHPGGEGDTQYF.

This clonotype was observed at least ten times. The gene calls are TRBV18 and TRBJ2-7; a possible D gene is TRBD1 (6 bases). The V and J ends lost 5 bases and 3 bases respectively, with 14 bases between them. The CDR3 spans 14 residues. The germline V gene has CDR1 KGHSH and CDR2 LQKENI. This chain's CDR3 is CASSGEVQGYEQYF. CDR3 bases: TGTGCCAGCTCAGGAGAAGTACAGGGCTACGAGCAGTACTTC. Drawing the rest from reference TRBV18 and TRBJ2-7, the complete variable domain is NAGVMQNPRHLVRRRGQEARLRCSPMKGHSHVYWYRQLPEEGLKFMVYLQKENIIDESGMPKERFSAEFPKEGPSILRIQQVVRGDSAAYFCASSGEVQGYEQYFGPGTRLTVT.

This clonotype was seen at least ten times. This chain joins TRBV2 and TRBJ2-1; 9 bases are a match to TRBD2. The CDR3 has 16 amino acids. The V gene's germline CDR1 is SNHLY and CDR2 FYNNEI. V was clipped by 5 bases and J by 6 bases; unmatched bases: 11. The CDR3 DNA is TGTGCCAGCAGTTTCTCCGAGGTAGCGGGAGTCAATGAGCAGTTCTTC. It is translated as CASSFSEVAGVNEQFF. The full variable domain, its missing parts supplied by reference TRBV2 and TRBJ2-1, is EPEVTQTPSHQVTQMGQEVILRCVPISNHLYFYWYRQILGQKVEFLVSFYNNEISEKSEIFDDQFSVERPDGSNFTLKIRSTKLEDSAMYFCASSFSEVAGVNEQFFGPGTRLTVL.

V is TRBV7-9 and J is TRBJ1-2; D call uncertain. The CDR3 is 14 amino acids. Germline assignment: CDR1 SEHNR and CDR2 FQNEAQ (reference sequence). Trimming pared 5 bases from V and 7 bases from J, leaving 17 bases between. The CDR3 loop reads CASSLILALLGYTF. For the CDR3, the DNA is TGTGCCAGCAGCCTCATCCTCGCCCTGCTTGGCTACACCTTC.

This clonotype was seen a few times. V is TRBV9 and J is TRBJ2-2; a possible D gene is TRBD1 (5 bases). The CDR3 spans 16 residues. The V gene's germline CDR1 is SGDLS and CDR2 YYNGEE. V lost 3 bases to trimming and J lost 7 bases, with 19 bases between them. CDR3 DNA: TGTGCCAGCAGCGAGGACGGCAGGGTGCATAACGGGGAGCTGTTTTTT. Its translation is CASSEDGRVHNGELFF.

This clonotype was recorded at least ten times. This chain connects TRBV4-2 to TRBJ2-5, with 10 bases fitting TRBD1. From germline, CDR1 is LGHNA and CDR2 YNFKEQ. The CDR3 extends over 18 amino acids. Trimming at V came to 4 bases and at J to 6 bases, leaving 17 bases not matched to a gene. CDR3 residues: CASSPRDRGGRNEKTQYF. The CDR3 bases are TGTGCCAGCAGCCCTCGGGACAGGGGAGGAAGGAATGAGAAGACCCAGTACTTC.

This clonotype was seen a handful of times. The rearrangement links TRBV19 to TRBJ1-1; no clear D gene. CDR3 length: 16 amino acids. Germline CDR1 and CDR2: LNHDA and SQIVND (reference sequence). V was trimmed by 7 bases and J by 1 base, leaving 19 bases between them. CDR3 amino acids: CASTLSPREWNTEAFF. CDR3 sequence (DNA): TGTGCCAGTACCCTTTCCCCCCGGGAGTGGAACACTGAAGCTTTCTTT.

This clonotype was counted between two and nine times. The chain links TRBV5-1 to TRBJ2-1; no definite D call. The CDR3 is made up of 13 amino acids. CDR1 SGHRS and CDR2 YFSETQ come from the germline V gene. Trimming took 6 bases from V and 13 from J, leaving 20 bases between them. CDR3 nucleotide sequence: TGCGCCAGCAACCACTTCCGCTGTCAAGTCCAGTTCTTC. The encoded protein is CASNHFRCQVQFF.

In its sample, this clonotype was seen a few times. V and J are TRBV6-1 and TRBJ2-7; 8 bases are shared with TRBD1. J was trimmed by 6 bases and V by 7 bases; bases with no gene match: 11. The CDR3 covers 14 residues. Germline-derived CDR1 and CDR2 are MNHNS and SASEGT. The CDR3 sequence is CASTPDRGPREQYF. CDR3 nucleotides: TGTGCCAGCACTCCCGACAGGGGTCCCCGCGAGCAGTACTTC.

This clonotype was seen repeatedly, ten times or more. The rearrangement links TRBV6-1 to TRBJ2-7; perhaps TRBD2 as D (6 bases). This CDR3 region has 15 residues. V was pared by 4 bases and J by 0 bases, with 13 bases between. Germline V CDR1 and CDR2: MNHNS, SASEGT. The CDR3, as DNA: TGTGCCAGCAGTGTCCTAGCGACCCGCTCCTACGAGCAGTACTTC. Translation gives CASSVLATRSYEQYF.

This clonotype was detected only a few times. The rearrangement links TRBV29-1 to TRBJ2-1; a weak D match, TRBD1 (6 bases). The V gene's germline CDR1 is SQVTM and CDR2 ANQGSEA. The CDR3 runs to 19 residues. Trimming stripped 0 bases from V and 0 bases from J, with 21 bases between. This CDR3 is CSVEDSLSPGASSYNEQFF. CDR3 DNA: TGCAGCGTTGAAGATTCTCTGAGCCCAGGGGCCAGCTCCTACAATGAGCAGTTCTTC.